This T cell receptor (beta chain) was captured by sequencing in a study of regulatory T cells in long-lasting Graves disease. TCR beta libraries were built with iRepertoire HTBI primers and Arm-PCR of CDR3 regions. A single record per CDR3 protein comes from TCRdb applying MiXCR to the multiplex PCR reads. The sample has hundreds of thousands of distinct CDR3 sequences, 15% to 20% seen once. As to time point: newly diagnosed GD, antithyroid drugs for less than 3 months. With RNA extracted from PBMCs as input, the TCR library was made. This clonotype has ten or more counts. With V trimmed by 0 bases and J by 0 bases, 8 bases remained unmatched. Germline V lookup: CDR1 DFQATT, CDR2 SNEGSKA (reference sequence). The CDR3 consists of 17 residues. These data were also filed under a second study, of T cells in Graves' hyperthyroidism and ophthalmopathy. This second study says: Ophthalmopathy was separated from stable hyperthyroidism by a 13 V-J model.

The genes are TRBV20-1 and TRBJ2-7; 10 nucleotides line up with TRBD2. Sample: peripheral blood mononuclear cells (PBMCs), taken at new diagnosis, from a patient treated with antithyroid drugs. This sequence was found in a woman aged 35-60 years with Graves disease. The CDR3 coding sequence is TGCAGTGCTAGAGATGCGAAAGCGGGGGGGAACTCCTACGAGCAGTACTTC. As protein: CSARDAKAGGNSYEQYF.